Sequencing of this T cell receptor (beta chain) was carried out in a study of cytomegalovirus exposure and HLA in healthy donors. A word on this clone: Its antigen is currently unknown. Additional DNA sequences in this sample encode the identical CDR3.

Whole-study findings and limits: Later on, analysis showed that most CMV-associated TCR beta chains appeared to be HLA-restricted. Some V segments, including TRBV6-2 and TRBV6-3, were excluded as indistinguishable.

Both 60 Vbeta primers and 13 Jbeta primers went into the PCR. The repertoire was sequenced with immunoSEQ multiplex PCR; TCRdb's copy has only in-frame clones and lacks some. The repertoire holds some 150,000 clones, with 80% as singletons. The junction had 3 bases not matched to a gene; V was cut back by 5 bases and J by 5 bases. Germline V CDR1 and CDR2: MNHEY, SVGAGI. The CDR3 runs to 14 residues. The sequence was collected from a man between 50 and 59 years old in good health and CMV-seronegative. The sequencing input was PBMCs. This rearrangement joins TRBV6-5 to TRBJ1-5, with 10 nucleotides matching TRBD1. This CDR3 reads CASSIGQGDQPQHF. CDR3 sequence (DNA): TGTGCCAGCAGTATAGGACAGGGGGATCAGCCCCAGCATTTT.